The source of this T cell receptor (beta chain) is a study of post-analysis software for immune sequencing data (dated by TCRdb to about 2015). A note on the overall study: Recorded disease courses included relapsing-remitting, secondary progressive and progressive-relapsing multiple sclerosis, with some patients lacking subtype annotation. The patient repertoires were compared against fewer than twelve previously published healthy control repertoires obtained from donors aged roughly 6 to 25 years. A subset of samples was prepared in parallel using single-end sample barcoding, then pooled and co-amplified after Illumina adapter ligation. The full study reports these points: A handful of TRBV segments, including TRBV5-6, TRBV5-1 and TRBV20-1, were significantly more frequent in patients than controls. The control group was slightly older than the multiple sclerosis patient group. Direct clustering with F measure revealed strong co-clustering of samples prepared in the same batch, which led to a batch-effect correction. Normalized Chao1 diversity was significantly lower in multiple sclerosis patients than controls, suggesting substantial peripheral T-cell clonal expansion.

TCR beta repertoires were profiled from peripheral blood of 13 young patients with multiple sclerosis to demonstrate the VDJtools post-analysis software. The multiple sclerosis patients were children and adolescents between roughly 6 and 16 years of age. On this clonotype itself: Its binding antigen is unknown. Qualities for individual bases were not recorded, and no much larger clone is one base off.

Library construction relied on PCR. The data were produced on an Illumina HiSeq 2500. Unique molecular identifiers were incorporated into TCR beta cDNA libraries to reduce PCR and sequencing biases. Per 1 to 10 million input T cells, roughly 500,000 cDNA molecules were obtained, such that each molecule approximated one T cell. The patient libraries were prepared and sequenced using the same protocol as the earlier healthy control dataset. Samples belonging to the same batch were prepared together, multiplexed and sequenced on a shared HiSeq lane. In the original analysis: MIGEC handled the raw barcoded reads, throwing out single-read molecular identifier groups before consensus assembly and CDR3 extraction. Clonotype tables were post-analysed with VDJtools, and diversity was normalized by down-sampling all datasets to the smallest sample size. In repertoire overlap clustering, CDR3 amino acid sequences, but not nucleotide sequences, were matched to correct batch-related cross-sample contamination. TCRdb cleaned the public reads at Q25 with fastp, built clones with MiXCR and kept in-frame beta chains. Each CDR3 protein gets just one entry, which takes the most common genes and DNA from the rows behind it. TCRdb assigned the V and J calls; the authors' analysis was not used. The sample includes 800,000 to 950,000 distinct CDR3 sequences, with about 57% observed a single time. The top ten hold about 4.8% of the sample.

Deletion took 5 bases off V and 10 bases off J, with a span of 21 bases between the germline ends. Taken from cysteine to phenylalanine, the CDR3 has 15 residues. CDR3 DNA is the only sequence kept; it has 45 bases, read in frame from the first base. Per the germline V gene, SGHVS is the CDR1 and FNYEAQ is the CDR2. The sequencing input was blood. Recombination joined TRBV7-6 with TRBJ2-1; the D gene is unclear. This sequence originates from a girl aged 10-17 years with multiple sclerosis. The DNA sequence reads TGTGCCAGCAGCCCACGGGCCGGGCTCGCGATAGAGCAGTTCTTC. It is translated as CASSPRAGLAIEQFF.